This T cell receptor beta chain comes out of a study of neurological immune-mediated disorders. General observations from the study: HTLV-1-associated myelopathy led in TCR clonal expansion, while multiple sclerosis ranked lowest, below healthy controls.

PBMCs stored at -80 C, 2 million in total, were the source of the unsorted libraries. Germline values: CDR1 PRHDT, CDR2 FYEKMQ (reference sequence). The trim removed 5 bases at V and 5 bases at J, leaving 6 bases unmatched. CDR3 size: 15 residues. This clonotype has at least ten counts. Its antigen remains unknown. The output of every sequencing run exceeded 190 million TCR-beta sequences, derived from 15-18 subjects. From the 5' RACE reads, TCRdb called clonotypes with MiXCR, one entry per CDR3 protein. The sample records nearly 45,000 distinct CDR3 sequences, approximately 12% being singletons. This sequence joins TRBV13 and TRBJ2-7; the match to TRBD2 covers 13 bases. Sequences were obtained from PBMCs. This TCR came from a female donor in good health. The CDR3 loop is CASSPILAGGHEQYF. CDR3 nucleotides: TGTGCCAGCAGCCCCATACTAGCGGGGGGGCACGAGCAGTACTTC.